This is a list of T cell receptor beta chains from one sample in a study of blood T cell repertoires in COVID-19. Assay used: immunoSEQ multiplex PCR; TCRdb lists only in-frame clones, some missing. Seen here are about 50,000 clones, roughly 91% observed once, and the top ten hold over 25%. What was sequenced was peripheral blood. The receptors stem from a human donor in a cohort sampled during active COVID-19. Both conserved end residues are trimmed from each CDR3.

j_call v_call cdr3_aa
TRBJ2-1 TRBV6-4 ASSVDGRGGEQF
TRBJ1-3 TRBV5-1 ASSSQGSGNTIY
TRBJ2-1 TRBV9 ASSPSGGAELGQF
TRBJ2-1 TRBV19 ASIRQGGGQF
TRBJ2-1 TRBV9 ASSVGATYNEQF
TRBJ2-2 TRBV14 ASSQAKGGITGELF
TRBJ2-2 TRBV9 ASSPRTGDTGELF
TRBJ2-1 TRBV6-4 ASSAALAGAYEQF
TRBJ2-1 TRBV19 ASSIGDRGPYNEQF
TRBJ1-1 TRBV19 ASSPSAGMNTEAF
TRBJ2-3 TRBV6-2/TRBV6-3 ASSYPRRSGGASQTDTQY
TRBJ2-1 TRBV5-1 ASSFSPGTGREQF
TRBJ2-3 TRBV4-1 ASSQAPYSRTDTQY
TRBJ2-1 TRBV18 ASSPKMGSGNEQF
TRBJ2-2 TRBV28 ASSRSGGALKTGELF
TRBJ2-7 TRBV9 ASSVEVAAPGEQY
TRBJ2-1 TRBV7-2 ASSLVAGNYNEQF
TRBJ2-3 TRBV4-2 ASSQLPVAGITTDTQY
TRBJ1-3 TRBV28 ASSRQGVSGNTIY
TRBJ2-5 TRBV25-1 ASGGGWQETQY
TRBJ2-5 TRBV2 ARASGSGETQY
TRBJ1-5 TRBV7-8 ASSLEGANLNQPQH
TRBJ2-3 TRBV29-1 SVGGQGAGPDTQY
TRBJ2-7 TRBV7-2 ASSSQGAYEQY
TRBJ2-3 TRBV18 ASSPGQGSTDTQY
TRBJ2-1 TRBV3-1/TRBV3-2 ASSQRLRAGGEQF
TRBJ1-6 TRBV5-1 ASSLGQGNSPLH
TRBJ2-2 TRBV19 ASRLQGAVSTGELF
TRBJ2-3 TRBV6-5 ASTLGGADTQY
TRBJ2-2 TRBV9 ASSAQTGGSGELF
TRBJ1-1 TRBV30 AWSPRQGTVTEAF
TRBJ2-5 TRBV7-2 ASSLKGLGGLQETQY
TRBJ1-2 TRBV5-8 ASSSGHPYGYT
TRBJ1-1 TRBV2 ASSVDRMNTEAF
TRBJ2-6 TRBV19 ASSIRGSGGANVLT
TRBJ2-7 TRBV7-8 ASSGDRLGTAYEQY
TRBJ2-3 TRBV7-2 ASSLAPSDPDTQY
TRBJ1-2 TRBV3-1/TRBV3-2 ASSQAAGYGYT
TRBJ2-2 TRBV7-3 ASSRDRGGTGELF
TRBJ2-7 TRBV25-1 ASSESAGGKQY
TRBJ1-1 TRBV19 ASSPSGTGGREAF
TRBJ1-2 TRBV19 ASSILEGYNYGYT
TRBJ2-6 TRBV9 ASSVDGKGANVLT
TRBJ2-7 TRBV3-1/TRBV3-2 ASSQVSPGEQY
TRBJ2-2 TRBV19 ASSMLSRSTGELF
TRBJ1-5 TRBV9 ASRTLGTGTNQPQH
TRBJ1-1 TRBV3-1/TRBV3-2 ASSQFREGTEAF
TRBJ2-3 TRBV6-4 ASSVQGSSDTQY
TRBJ1-2 TRBV28 ASSQETGRGYT
TRBJ2-5 TRBV4-1 ASSQDVVETFQETQY
TRBJ2-3 TRBV24-1 ATSALAGVTDTQY
TRBJ1-5 TRBV2 ASRGSAGGQPQH
TRBJ1-4 TRBV6-5 ASSWTGGREKLF
TRBJ1-6 TRBV19 ASSGGSRSSYNSPLH
TRBJ2-1 TRBV7-2 ASSSRTSGRVRNEQF
TRBJ2-5 TRBV9 ASSVDGSGTQY
TRBJ1-5 TRBV6-5 ASSSLTGGSKPQH
TRBJ2-2 TRBV7-3 ASSASGTSGTGELF
TRBJ2-2 TRBV2 ASGGQLDNTGELF
TRBJ1-2 TRBV14 ASSQAGQGPGYT